This T cell receptor (beta chain) originates from a study of CD8+ T cells in alopecia areata. The CDR3 consists of 14 residues. Germline V gene sequence: CDR1 SQVTM, CDR2 ANQGSEA. V gave up 4 bases and J gave up 5 bases, with 17 bases separating them. cDNA reverse transcribed from extracted RNA served as the sequencing template. Sequencing was performed with immunoSEQ multiplex PCR; in TCRdb, only in-frame clones are kept and a portion is missing. Altogether some 240,000 clones are present, more than 45% being singletons, with the ten largest covering about 1.6%. Treatment described: oral pan-JAK inhibitor, 5-10 mg twice daily.

Sequencing was performed on CD4+ T cells sorted from blood, taken at week 4, from a patient treated with tofacitinib. The receptor was isolated from a human donor with alopecia areata. This chain uses TRBV29-1 with TRBJ2-5; TRBD2 is a possible D gene (6 bases). The CDR3 spells CSVGPAGGWETQYF. Here the CDR3 DNA reads TGCAGCGTTGGGCCCGCAGGAGGGTGGGAGACCCAGTACTTC.